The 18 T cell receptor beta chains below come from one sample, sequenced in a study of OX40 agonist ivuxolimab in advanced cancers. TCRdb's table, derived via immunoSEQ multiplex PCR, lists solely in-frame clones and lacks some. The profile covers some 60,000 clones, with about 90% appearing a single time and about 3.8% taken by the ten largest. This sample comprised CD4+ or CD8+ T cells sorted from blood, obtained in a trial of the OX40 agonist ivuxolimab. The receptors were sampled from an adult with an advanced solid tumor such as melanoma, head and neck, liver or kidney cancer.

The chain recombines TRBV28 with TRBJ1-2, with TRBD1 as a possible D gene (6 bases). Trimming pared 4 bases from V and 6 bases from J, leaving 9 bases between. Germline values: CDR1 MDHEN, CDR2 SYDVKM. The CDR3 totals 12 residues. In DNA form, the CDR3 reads TGTGCCAGCAGTTCCCCAGGGGATGGCTACACCTTC. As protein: CASSSPGDGYTF.

The CDR3 DNA reads TGTGCCAGCAGCTTAGACGTCAATGAGCAGTTCTTC. Translated, it gives CASSLDVNEQFF. The chain is built from TRBV11-3 and TRBJ2-1; D uncertain. The CDR3 has 12 residues. V was cut by 0 bases and J by 6 bases, with 3 bases left in between. The germline CDR1 and CDR2 sequences are SGHNT and YENEEA. The full variable domain, with the rest looked up from reference TRBV11-3 and TRBJ2-1, is EAGVVQSPRYKIIEKKQPVAFWCNPISGHNTLYWYLQNLGQGPELLIRYENEEAVDDSQLPKDRFSAERLKGVDSTLKIQPAELGDSAVYLCASSLDVNEQFFGPGTRLTVL.

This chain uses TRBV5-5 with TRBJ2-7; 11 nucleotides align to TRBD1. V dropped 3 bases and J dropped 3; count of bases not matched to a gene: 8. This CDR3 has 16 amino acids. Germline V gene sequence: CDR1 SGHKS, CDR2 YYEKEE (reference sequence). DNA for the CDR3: TGTGCCAGCAGCTGGGCCGGGACAGGGGGACTCTACGAGCAGTACTTC. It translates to CASSWAGTGGLYEQYF.

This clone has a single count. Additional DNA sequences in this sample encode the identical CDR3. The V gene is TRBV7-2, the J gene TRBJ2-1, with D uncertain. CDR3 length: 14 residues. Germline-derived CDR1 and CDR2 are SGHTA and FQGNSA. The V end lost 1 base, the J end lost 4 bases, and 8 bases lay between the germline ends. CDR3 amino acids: CASSLDNSYNEQFF. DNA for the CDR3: TGTGCCAGCAGCTTAGATAACAGTTACAATGAGCAGTTCTTC.

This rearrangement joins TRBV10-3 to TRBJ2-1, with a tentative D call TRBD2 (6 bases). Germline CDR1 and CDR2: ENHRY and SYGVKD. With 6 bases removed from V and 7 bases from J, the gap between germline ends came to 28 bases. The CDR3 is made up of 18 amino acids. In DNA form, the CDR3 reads TGTGCCATCAGCGACGCTACGACTGAGGAGGGCCGGCTAAATGAGCAGTTCTTC. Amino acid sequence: CAISDATTEEGRLNEQFF.

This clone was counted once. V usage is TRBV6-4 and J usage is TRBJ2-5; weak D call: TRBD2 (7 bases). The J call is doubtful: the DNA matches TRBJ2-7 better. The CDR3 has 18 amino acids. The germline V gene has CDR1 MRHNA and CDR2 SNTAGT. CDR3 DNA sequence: TGTGCCAGCAGTGACTCGAGTCGGGAGGCAGGGGAGACCTACGAGCAGTACTTC. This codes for CASSDSSREAGETYEQYF.

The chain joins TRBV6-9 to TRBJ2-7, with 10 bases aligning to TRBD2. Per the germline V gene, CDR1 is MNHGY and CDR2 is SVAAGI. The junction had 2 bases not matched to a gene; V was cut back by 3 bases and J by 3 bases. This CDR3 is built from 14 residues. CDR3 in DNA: TGTGCCAGCAGTTACTCTAGCGGGAGCTACGAGCAGTACTTC. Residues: CASSYSSGSYEQYF.

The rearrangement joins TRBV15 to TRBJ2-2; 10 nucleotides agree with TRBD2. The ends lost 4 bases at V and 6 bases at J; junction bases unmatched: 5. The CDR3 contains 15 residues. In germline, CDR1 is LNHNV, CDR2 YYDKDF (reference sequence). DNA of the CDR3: TGTGCCACCAGCACCCAGCGGGAGGGCCCCGGGGAGCTGTTTTTT. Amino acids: CATSTQREGPGELFF.

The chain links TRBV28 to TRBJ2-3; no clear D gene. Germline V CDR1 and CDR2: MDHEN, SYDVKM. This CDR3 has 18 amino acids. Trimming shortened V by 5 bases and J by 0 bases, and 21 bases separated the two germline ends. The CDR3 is CASSPPYLVSLSTDTQYF. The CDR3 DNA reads TGTGCCAGCAGTCCCCCCTATTTAGTGTCGTTGAGCACAGATACGCAGTATTTT.

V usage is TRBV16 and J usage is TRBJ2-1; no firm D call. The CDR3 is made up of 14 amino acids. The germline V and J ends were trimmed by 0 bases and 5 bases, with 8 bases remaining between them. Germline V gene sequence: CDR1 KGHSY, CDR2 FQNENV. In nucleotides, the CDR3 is TGTGCCAGCAGCCAATCATCATCCCACAATGAGCAGTTCTTC. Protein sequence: CASSQSSSHNEQFF.

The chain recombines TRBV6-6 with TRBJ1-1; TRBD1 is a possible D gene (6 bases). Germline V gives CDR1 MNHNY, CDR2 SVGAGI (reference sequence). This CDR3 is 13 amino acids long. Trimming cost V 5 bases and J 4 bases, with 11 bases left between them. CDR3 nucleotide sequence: TGTGCCAGCAGTCCAGGGGCCGTCACTGAAGCTTTCTTT. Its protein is CASSPGAVTEAFF.

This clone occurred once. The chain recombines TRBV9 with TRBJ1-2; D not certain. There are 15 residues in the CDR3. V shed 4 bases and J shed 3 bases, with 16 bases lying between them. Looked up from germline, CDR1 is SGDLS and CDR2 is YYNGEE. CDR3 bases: TGTGCCAGCAGCCCCTCCGGGGAGGGATACTATGGCTACACCTTC. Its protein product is CASSPSGEGYYGYTF. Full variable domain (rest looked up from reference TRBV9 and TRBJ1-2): DSGVTQTPKHLITATGQRVTLRCSPRSGDLSVYWYQQSLDQGLQFLIQYYNGEERAKGNILERFSAQQFPDLHSELNLSSLELGDSALYFCASSPSGEGYYGYTFGSGTRLTVV.

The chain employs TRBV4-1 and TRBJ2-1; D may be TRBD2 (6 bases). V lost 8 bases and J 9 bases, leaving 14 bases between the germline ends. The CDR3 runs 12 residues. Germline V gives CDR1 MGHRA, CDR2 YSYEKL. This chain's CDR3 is CASRSGEGEQFF. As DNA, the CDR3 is TGCGCCAGCCGCTCGGGAGAAGGTGAGCAGTTCTTC.

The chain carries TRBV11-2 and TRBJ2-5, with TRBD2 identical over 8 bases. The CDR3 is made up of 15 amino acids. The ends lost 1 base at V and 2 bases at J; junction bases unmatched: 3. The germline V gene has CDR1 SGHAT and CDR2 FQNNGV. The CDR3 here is CASSLVASGQETQYF. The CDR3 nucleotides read TGTGCCAGCAGCTTAGTCGCTAGCGGGCAAGAGACCCAGTACTTC.

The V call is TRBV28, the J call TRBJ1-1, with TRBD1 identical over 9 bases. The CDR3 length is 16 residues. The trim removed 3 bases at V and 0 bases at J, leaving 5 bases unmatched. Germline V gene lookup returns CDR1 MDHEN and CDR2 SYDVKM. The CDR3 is CASSFVQGAMNTEAFF. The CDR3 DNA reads TGTGCCAGCAGTTTTGTACAGGGGGCCATGAACACTGAAGCTTTCTTT.

The CDR3 coding sequence is TGCAGCGTCCAGGGAATGCGGACTGGAGACTCCTACAATGAGCAGTTCTTC. Its protein product is CSVQGMRTGDSYNEQFF. The chain couples TRBV29-1 to TRBJ2-1; either TRBD1 or TRBD2 may supply D (5 bases each). The CDR3 is made up of 17 amino acids. The ends were cut back, 6 bases at V and 0 bases at J, with 21 bases in the middle. CDR1 is SQVTM and CDR2 is ANQGSEA in the germline V gene.

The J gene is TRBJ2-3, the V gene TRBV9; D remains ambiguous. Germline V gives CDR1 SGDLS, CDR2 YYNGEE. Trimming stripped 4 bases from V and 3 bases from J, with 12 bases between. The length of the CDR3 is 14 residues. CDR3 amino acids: CASSPRLTTDTQYF. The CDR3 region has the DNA TGTGCCAGCAGCCCACGCCTGACAACAGATACGCAGTATTTT.

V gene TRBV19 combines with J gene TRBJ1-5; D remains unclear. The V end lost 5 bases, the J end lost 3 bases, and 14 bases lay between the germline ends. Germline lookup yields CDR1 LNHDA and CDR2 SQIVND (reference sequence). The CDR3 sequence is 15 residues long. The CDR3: CASSPPGRDNQPQHF. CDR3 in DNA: TGTGCCAGTAGTCCCCCCGGGAGGGACAATCAGCCCCAGCATTTT.